The 7 T cell receptor beta chains below come from one sample, sequenced in a study of T cell responses to AZD1222 COVID-19 vaccine. The table came from immunoSEQ multiplex PCR; TCRdb's copy has only in-frame clones and leaves some out. The sample contains about 140,000 clones, approximately 91% of which appear only once. Source: peripheral blood, taken on day 0 of AZD1222 vaccination. All receptors come from an adult in good health.

This sequence joins TRBV18 and TRBJ1-6; D is unresolved. V was trimmed by 1 base and J by 7 bases, leaving 14 bases between them. This CDR3 region has 16 residues. Germline V CDR1 and CDR2: KGHSH, LQKENI. The DNA of the CDR3 is TGTGCCAGCTCACCACAGGAAATGGCATGGAATTCACCCCTCCACTTT. It yields the protein CASSPQEMAWNSPLHF.

Points on this clone: Sequence at one end of the junction differs from germline and may be a read error. The genes are TRBV27 and TRBJ2-7, with D possibly matching TRBD1 (6 bases). Germline CDR1 is MNHEY and CDR2 is SMNVEV (reference sequence). CDR3 size: 15 residues. CDR3 amino acids: CASSLSGQGMNEQYF. The DNA for the CDR3 is TGTGCCAGCAGTTTATCGGGGCAGGGGATGAACGAGCAGTATTTC.

The chain couples TRBV30 to TRBJ1-1; D remains unclear. Trimming removed 3 bases at V and 0 bases at J, with 11 bases between. Germline values: CDR1 GTSNPN, CDR2 SVGIG (reference sequence). CDR3 length equals 14 residues. In DNA form, the CDR3 reads TGTGCCTGGAGCCCTGGGAATATGAACACTGAAGCTTTCTTT. Translating gives CAWSPGNMNTEAFF.

This rearrangement joins TRBV28 to TRBJ2-7; tentative D call: TRBD2 (5 bases). The CDR3 contains 14 residues. Germline V gene lookup returns CDR1 MDHEN and CDR2 SYDVKM. V lost 2 bases, J lost 0 bases, and 8 bases lay in between. CDR3 sequence (DNA): TGTGCCAGCAGTTTAGCTGGGAGCTCCTACGAGCAGTACTTC. Encoded protein: CASSLAGSSYEQYF.

V usage is TRBV2 and J usage is TRBJ1-5, with D possibly matching TRBD1 (6 bases). The CDR3 has 16 residues. Germline assignment: CDR1 SNHLY and CDR2 FYNNEI. Trimming left V 3 bases short and J 4 bases short, with 16 bases between. The CDR3 protein is CASSESRRGRNQPQHF. The CDR3, as DNA: TGTGCCAGCAGTGAGTCCCGCAGGGGACGGAATCAGCCCCAGCATTTT.

V usage is TRBV7-6 and J usage is TRBJ1-3; D is uncertain. Trimming pared 1 base from V and 0 bases from J, leaving 16 bases between. This CDR3 is built from 18 residues. In germline, CDR1 is SGHVS, CDR2 FNYEAQ. This CDR3 is CASSLVGPSTSSGNTIYF. The CDR3, as DNA: TGTGCCAGCAGCTTAGTAGGCCCGTCTACATCCTCTGGAAACACCATATATTTT.

This sequence joins TRBV19 and TRBJ1-2; D gene unclear. V dropped 3 bases and J dropped 4 bases, with 18 bases sitting between them. The CDR3 extends over 16 amino acids. Germline values: CDR1 LNHDA, CDR2 SQIVND (reference sequence). The DNA for the CDR3 is TGTGCCAGTAGTATTATTGGGCGCCAGGCCATCTATGGCTACACCTTC. It yields the protein CASSIIGRQAIYGYTF.